Reported below is one T cell receptor (beta chain). The data stem from a study of cytomegalovirus exposure and HLA in healthy donors. V was pared by 5 bases and J by 4 bases, with 15 bases of the junction left unmatched. Per the germline V gene, CDR1 is MNHEY and CDR2 is SMNVEV (reference sequence). The CDR3 covers 17 residues. The PCR was carried out with 60 Vbeta primers and 13 Jbeta primers. Sequencing was performed with immunoSEQ multiplex PCR; in TCRdb, only in-frame clones are kept and a portion is missing. The data hold roughly 190,000 clones, with over 70% observed a single time. The J gene is TRBJ2-3, the V gene TRBV27, with 7 nucleotides matching TRBD1. This TCR derives from a woman aged 18-35 years in good health and CMV-seronegative. The specimen was PBMCs. CDR3 residues: CASSLMDRTEFADTQYF. The DNA of the CDR3 is TGTGCCAGCAGTCTGATGGACAGGACCGAATTCGCAGATACGCAGTATTTT.